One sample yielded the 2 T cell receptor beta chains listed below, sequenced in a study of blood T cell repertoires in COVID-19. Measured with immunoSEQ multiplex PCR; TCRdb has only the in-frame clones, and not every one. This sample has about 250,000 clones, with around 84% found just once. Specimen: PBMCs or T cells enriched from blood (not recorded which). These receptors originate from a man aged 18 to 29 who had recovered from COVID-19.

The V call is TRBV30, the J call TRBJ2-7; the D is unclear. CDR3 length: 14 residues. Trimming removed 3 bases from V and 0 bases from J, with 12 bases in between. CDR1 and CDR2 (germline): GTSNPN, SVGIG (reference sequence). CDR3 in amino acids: CAWRVSQSSYEQYF. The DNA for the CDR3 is TGTGCCTGGAGAGTTAGCCAGAGCTCCTACGAGCAGTACTTC.

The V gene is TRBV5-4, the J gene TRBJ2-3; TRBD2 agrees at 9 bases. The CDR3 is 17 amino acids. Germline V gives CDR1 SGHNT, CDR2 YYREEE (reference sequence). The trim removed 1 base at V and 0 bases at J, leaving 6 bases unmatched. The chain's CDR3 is CASSLFLAGTSTDTQYF. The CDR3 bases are TGTGCCAGCAGCTTGTTCCTAGCGGGAACTAGCACAGATACGCAGTATTTT.